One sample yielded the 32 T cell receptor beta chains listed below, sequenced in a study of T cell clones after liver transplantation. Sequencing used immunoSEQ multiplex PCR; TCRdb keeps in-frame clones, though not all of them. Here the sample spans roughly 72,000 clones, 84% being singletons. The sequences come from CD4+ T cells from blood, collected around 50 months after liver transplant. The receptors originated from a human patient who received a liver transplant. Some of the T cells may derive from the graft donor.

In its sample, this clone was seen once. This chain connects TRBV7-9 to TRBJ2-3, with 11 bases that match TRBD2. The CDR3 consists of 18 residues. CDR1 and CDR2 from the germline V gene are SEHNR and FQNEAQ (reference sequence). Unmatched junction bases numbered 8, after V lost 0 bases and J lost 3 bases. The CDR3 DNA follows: TGTGCCAGCAGCTTAGCGCTTGCTAGCGGGGGGCCTACAGATACGCAGTATTTT. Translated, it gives CASSLALASGGPTDTQYF.

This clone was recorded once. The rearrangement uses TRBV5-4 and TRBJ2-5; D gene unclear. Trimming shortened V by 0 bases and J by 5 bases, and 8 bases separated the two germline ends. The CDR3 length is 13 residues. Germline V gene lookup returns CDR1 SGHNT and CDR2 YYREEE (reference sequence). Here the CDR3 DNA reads TGTGCCAGCAGCTTGGCCGGATTGGAGACCCAGTACTTC. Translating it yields CASSLAGLETQYF.

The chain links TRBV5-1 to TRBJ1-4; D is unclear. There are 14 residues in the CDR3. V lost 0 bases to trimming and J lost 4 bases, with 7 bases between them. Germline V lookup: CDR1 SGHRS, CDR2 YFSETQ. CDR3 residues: CASSLGLNNEKLFF. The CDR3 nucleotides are TGCGCCAGCAGCTTGGGGCTGAATAATGAAAAACTGTTTTTT.

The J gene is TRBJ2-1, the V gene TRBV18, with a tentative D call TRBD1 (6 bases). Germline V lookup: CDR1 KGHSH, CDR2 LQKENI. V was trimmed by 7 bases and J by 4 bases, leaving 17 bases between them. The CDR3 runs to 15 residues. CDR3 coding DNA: TGTGCCAGCTATACACAGGGACCGGGATACAATGAGCAGTTCTTC. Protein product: CASYTQGPGYNEQFF.

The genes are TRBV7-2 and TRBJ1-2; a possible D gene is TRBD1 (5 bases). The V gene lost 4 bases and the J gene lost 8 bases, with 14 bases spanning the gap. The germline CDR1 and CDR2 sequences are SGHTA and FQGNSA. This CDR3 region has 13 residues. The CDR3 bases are TGTGCCAGCAGCTGGGGACTTCGGGAGGGCTACACCTTC. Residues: CASSWGLREGYTF.

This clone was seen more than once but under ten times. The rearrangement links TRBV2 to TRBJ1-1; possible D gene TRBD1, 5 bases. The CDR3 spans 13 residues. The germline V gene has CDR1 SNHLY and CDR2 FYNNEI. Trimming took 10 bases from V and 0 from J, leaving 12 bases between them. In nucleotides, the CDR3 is TGTGCCACGAACGCACAGGTGAACACTGAAGCTTTCTTT. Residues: CATNAQVNTEAFF.

CDR3 loop: CASSARTGRGNTEAFF. In DNA form, the CDR3 reads TGTGCCAGCAGTGCCCGGACAGGACGAGGGAACACTGAAGCTTTCTTT. This chain links TRBV6-1 with TRBJ1-1, with TRBD1 matching over 7 bases. Germline assignment: CDR1 MNHNS and CDR2 SASEGT. Trimming at V came to 4 bases and at J to 1 base, leaving 9 bases not matched to a gene. This CDR3 spans 16 amino acids.

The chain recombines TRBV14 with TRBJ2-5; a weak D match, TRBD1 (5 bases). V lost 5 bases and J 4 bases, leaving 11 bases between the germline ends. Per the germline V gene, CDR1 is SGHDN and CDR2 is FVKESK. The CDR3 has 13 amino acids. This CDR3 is CASSTRVVETQYF. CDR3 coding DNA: TGTGCCAGCAGCACCAGGGTCGTAGAGACCCAGTACTTC.

The CDR3 loop reads CASSGRGRTEAFF. CDR3 coding DNA: TGTGCCAGCAGTGGACGAGGGAGGACTGAAGCTTTCTTT. This chain uses TRBV28 with TRBJ1-1; D is ambiguous. Germline V gene data show CDR1 as MDHEN and CDR2 as SYDVKM. This CDR3 contains 13 residues. Trimming took off 5 bases at V and 5 bases at J, with 12 bases between the two ends.

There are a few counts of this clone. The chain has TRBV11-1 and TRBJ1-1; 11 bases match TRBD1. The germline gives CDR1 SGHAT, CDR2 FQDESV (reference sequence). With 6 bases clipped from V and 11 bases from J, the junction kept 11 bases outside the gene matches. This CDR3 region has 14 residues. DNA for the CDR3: TGTGCCAGCAGTCCTCTTCGGGGACAGGGGGGCGCTTTCTTT. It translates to CASSPLRGQGGAFF.

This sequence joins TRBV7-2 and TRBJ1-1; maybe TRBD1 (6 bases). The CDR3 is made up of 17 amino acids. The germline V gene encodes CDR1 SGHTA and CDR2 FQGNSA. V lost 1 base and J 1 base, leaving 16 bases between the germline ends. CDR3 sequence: CASSLDRGPGQNTEAFF. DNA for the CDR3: TGTGCCAGCAGCTTAGATCGGGGGCCGGGACAGAACACTGAAGCTTTCTTT.

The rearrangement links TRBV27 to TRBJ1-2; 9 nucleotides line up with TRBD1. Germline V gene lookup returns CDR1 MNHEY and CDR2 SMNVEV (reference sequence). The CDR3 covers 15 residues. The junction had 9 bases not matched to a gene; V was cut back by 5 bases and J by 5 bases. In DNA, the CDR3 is TGTGCCAGCAGTAGCATACAGGGGGCGAGGTATGGCTACACCTTC. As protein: CASSSIQGARYGYTF.

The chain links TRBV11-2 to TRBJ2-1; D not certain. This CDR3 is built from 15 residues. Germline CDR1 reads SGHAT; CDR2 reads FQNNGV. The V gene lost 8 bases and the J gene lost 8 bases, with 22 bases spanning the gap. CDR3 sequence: CASELTSVRFHEQFF. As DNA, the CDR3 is TGTGCCAGCGAGCTTACGTCGGTGCGTTTCCATGAGCAGTTCTTC. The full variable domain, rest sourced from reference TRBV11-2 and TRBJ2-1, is EAGVAQSPRYKIIEKRQSVAFWCNPISGHATLYWYQQILGQGPKLLIQFQNNGVVDDSQLPKDRFSAERLKGVDSTLKIQPAKLEDSAVYLCASELTSVRFHEQFFGPGTRLTVL.

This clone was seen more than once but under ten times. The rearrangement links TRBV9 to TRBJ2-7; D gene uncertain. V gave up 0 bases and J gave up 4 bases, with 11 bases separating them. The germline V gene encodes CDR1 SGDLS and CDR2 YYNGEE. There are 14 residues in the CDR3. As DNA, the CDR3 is TGTGCCAGCAGCGTAGACGTAGCAGCATACGAGCAGTACTTC. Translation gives CASSVDVAAYEQYF.

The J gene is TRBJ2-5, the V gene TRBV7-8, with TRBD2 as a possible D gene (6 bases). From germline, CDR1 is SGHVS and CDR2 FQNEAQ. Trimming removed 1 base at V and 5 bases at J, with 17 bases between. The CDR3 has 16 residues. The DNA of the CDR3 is TGTGCCAGCAGCTTAGAAAGGTTGGCCCGGGGGGAGACCCAGTACTTC. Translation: CASSLERLARGETQYF. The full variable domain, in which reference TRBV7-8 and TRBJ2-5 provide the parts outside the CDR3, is GAGVSQSPRYKVAKRGQDVALRCDPISGHVSLFWYQQALGQGPEFLTYFQNEAQLDKSGLPSDRFFAERPEGSVSTLKIQRTQQEDSAVYLCASSLERLARGETQYFGPGTRLLVL.

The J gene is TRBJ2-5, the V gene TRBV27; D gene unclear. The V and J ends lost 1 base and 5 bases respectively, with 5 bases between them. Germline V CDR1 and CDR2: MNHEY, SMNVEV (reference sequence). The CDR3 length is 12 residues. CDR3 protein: CASSLYGETQYF. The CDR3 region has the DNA TGTGCCAGCAGTTTATATGGGGAGACCCAGTACTTC.

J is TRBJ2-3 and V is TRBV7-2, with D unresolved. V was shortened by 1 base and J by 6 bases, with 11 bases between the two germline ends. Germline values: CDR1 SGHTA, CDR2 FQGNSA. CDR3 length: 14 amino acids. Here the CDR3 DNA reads TGTGCCAGCAGCTTAGTAGGGTCTGCGGATACGCAGTATTTT. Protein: CASSLVGSADTQYF.

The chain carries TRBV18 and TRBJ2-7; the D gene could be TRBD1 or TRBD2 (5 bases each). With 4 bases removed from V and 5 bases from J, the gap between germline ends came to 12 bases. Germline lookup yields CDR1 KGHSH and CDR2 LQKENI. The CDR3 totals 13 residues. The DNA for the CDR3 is TGTGCCAGCTCACTTCAGGGAGTGGACGAGCAGTACTTC. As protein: CASSLQGVDEQYF. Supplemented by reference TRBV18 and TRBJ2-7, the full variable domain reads NAGVMQNPRHLVRRRGQEARLRCSPMKGHSHVYWYRQLPEEGLKFMVYLQKENIIDESGMPKERFSAEFPKEGPSILRIQQVVRGDSAAYFCASSLQGVDEQYFGPGTRLTVT.

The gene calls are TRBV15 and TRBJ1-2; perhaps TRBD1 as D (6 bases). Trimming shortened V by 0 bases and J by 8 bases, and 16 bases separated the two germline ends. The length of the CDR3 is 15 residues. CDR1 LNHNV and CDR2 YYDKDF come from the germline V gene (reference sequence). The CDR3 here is CATSRDRGRGWGYTF. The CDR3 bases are TGTGCCACCAGCAGAGATCGTGGCAGGGGTTGGGGCTACACCTTC.

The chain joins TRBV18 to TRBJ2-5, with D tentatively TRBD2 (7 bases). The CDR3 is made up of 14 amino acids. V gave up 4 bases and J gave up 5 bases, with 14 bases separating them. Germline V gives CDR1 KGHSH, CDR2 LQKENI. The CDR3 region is CASSLGGASETQYF. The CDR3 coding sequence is TGTGCCAGCTCACTGGGGGGGGCTTCGGAGACCCAGTACTTC.

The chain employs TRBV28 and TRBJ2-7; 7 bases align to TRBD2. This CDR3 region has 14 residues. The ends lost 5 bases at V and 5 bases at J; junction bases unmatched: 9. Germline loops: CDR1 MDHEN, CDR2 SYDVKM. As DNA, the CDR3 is TGTGCCAGCAGTCTGGCGGGAGCTCTGGACGAGCAGTACTTC. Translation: CASSLAGALDEQYF.

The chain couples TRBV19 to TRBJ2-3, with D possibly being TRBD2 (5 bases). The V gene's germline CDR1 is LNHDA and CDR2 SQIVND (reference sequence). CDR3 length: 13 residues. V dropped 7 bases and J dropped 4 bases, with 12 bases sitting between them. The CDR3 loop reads CASNIGSSDTQYF. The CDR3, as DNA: TGTGCCAGTAACATAGGGAGTTCAGATACGCAGTATTTT.

The CDR3 nucleotides are TGTGCCAGCGGACTTACTGGGGCCAACGTCCTGACTTTC. As protein: CASGLTGANVLTF. The gene calls are TRBV7-2 and TRBJ2-6, with D possibly matching TRBD2 (5 bases). V lost 8 bases, J lost 2 bases, and 7 bases lay in between. Per the germline V gene, CDR1 is SGHTA and CDR2 is FQGNSA. This CDR3 contains 13 residues.

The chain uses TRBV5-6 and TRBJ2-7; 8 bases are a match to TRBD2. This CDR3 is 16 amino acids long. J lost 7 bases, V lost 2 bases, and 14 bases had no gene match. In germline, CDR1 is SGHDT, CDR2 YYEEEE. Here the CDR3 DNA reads TGTGCCAGCAGCTTTGGGGTTGGGACTAGGGGTCGGGAGCAGTACTTC. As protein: CASSFGVGTRGREQYF. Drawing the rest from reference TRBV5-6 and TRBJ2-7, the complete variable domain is DAGVTQSPTHLIKTRGQQVTLRCSPKSGHDTVSWYQQALGQGPQFIFQYYEEEERQRGNFPDRFSGHQFPNYSSELNVNALLLGDSALYLCASSFGVGTRGREQYFGPGTRLTVT.

The CDR3 is CASSFNSGSQGEQFF. Here the CDR3 DNA reads TGTGCCAGCAGCTTCAATAGCGGGAGCCAGGGTGAGCAGTTCTTC. The V and J genes are TRBV11-2 and TRBJ2-1; 9 bases map to TRBD2. The CDR3 totals 15 residues. Germline assignment: CDR1 SGHAT and CDR2 FQNNGV. Trimming took 3 bases from V and 9 from J; bases not matched to a gene: 9.

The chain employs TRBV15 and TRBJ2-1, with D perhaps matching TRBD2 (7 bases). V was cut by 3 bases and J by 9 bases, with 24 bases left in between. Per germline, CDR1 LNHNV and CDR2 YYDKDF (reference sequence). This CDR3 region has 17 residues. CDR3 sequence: CATSRGPQGGGVSEQFF. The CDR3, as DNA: TGTGCCACCAGCAGGGGCCCTCAGGGAGGGGGAGTTAGTGAGCAGTTCTTC.

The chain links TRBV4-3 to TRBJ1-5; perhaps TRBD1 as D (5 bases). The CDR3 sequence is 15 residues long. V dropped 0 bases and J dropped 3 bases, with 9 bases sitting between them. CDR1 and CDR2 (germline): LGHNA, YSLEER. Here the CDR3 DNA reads TGCGCCAGCAGCCAAGAACGACAGTTCAATCAGCCCCAGCATTTT. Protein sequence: CASSQERQFNQPQHF.

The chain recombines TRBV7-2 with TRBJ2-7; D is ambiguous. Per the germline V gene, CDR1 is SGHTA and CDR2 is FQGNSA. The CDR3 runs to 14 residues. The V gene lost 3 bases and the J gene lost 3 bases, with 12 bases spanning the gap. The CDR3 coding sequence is TGTGCCAGCAGCTTCGACAAGGTGAGCTACGAGCAGTACTTC. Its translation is CASSFDKVSYEQYF. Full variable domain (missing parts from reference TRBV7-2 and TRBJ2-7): GAGVSQSPSNKVTEKGKDVELRCDPISGHTALYWYRQSLGQGLEFLIYFQGNSAPDKSGLPSDRFSAERTGGSVSTLTIQRTQQEDSAVYLCASSFDKVSYEQYFGPGTRLTVT.

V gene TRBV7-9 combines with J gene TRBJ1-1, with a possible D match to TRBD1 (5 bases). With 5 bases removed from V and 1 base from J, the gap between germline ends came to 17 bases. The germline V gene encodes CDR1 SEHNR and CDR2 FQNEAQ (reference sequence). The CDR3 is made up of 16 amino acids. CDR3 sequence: CASSGRYGQTNTEAFF. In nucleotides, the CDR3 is TGTGCCAGCAGCGGACGATACGGACAAACGAACACTGAAGCTTTCTTT.

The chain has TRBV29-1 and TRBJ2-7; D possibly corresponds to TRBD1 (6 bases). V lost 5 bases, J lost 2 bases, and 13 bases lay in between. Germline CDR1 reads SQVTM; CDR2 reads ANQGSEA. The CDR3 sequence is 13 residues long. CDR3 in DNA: TGCAGCGTTAACCAGGGGATGGCCTACGAGCAGTACTTC. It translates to CSVNQGMAYEQYF.

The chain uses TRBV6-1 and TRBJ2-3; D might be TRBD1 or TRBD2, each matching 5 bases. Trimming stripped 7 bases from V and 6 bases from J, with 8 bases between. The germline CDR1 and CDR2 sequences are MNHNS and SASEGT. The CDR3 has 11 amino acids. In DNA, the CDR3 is TGTGCCAGCACTGGGACGGATACGCAGTATTTT. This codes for CASTGTDTQYF.

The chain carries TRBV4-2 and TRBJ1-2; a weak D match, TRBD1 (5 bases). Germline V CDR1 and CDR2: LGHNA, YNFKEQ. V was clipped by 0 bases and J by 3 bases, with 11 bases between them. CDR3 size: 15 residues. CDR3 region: CASSQDPGRDYGYTF. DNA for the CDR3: TGTGCCAGCAGCCAAGATCCGGGCAGGGACTATGGCTACACCTTC.